This T cell receptor (beta chain) was sequenced in a study of blood T cell repertoires in COVID-19. On the study more broadly: Samples taken during acute and convalescent COVID-19 were collected in the United States, Italy and Spain.

The germline CDR1 and CDR2 sequences are LGHNA and YSLEER. V lost 1 base to trimming and J lost 4 bases; unmatched junction nucleotides: 3. This CDR3 has 15 amino acids. In the study's own analysis: Quantification of nucleated cells was approximated via reference gene primer amplification. TCRdb's copy holds only in-frame clones and misses some; the assay was immunoSEQ multiplex PCR. V and J calls and clone size are those listed in that table; D and trimming were worked out from the DNA. Of around 150,000 clones detected, 85% appear once; the ten largest clones hold over 3%. This clonotype originated in a human donor with acute or convalescent COVID-19. The donor label of this sample is uncertain. The J gene is TRBJ1-5, the V gene TRBV4-3; 8 bases fit TRBD1. The sample was peripheral blood. The CDR3 nucleotides are TGCGCCAGCAGCCAAGGGACAGGGCTAAATCAGCCCCAGCATTTT. Translation: CASSQGTGLNQPQHF.